This paragraph reports one TCR beta chain. Its cognate antigen is unknown. The sample is drawn from a study of PD-L1 blockade in urothelial cancer. Whole-study context: Investigators checked blood 3 weeks (second dose) and 6 weeks after treatment start. Researchers found blood samples held a median of roughly 140,000 T cells.

Repertoires were generated with immunoSEQ multiplex PCR, while TCRdb's copy carries only in-frame clones and drops some. The repertoire holds just under 45,000 clones, 83% seen once, with about 15% in the top ten. Germline assignment: CDR1 MNHEY and CDR2 SVGAGI. The ends were cut back, 5 bases at V and 10 bases at J, with 18 bases in the middle. The CDR3 consists of 15 residues. The study, taken as a whole, reports: Pretreatment TCR clonality in blood under the median foretold superior survival.

As for time point: peripheral blood 6 weeks after treatment start. The sample was PBMCs, taken around atezolizumab (anti-PD-L1) treatment. The chain employs TRBV6-5 and TRBJ1-6; possibly TRBD1 for D (5 bases). The source is a man aged 60 to 75 with urothelial cancer. The CDR3 reads CASSPEGLRDSPLHF. In nucleotides, the CDR3 is TGTGCCAGCAGTCCGGAGGGGTTACGAGACTCACCCCTCCACTTT.